This T cell receptor beta chain was obtained from a study of beta chain features in type 1 diabetes. Broader study findings: There was a moderate but significant shortening of TCRB CDR3s in all four CD4+ subsets of Type 1 diabetes patients. With patients and controls alike, PCR might favor shorter templates to an equal degree. cDNA sequencing could over-represent cells with high TCR expression.

The length of the CDR3 is 13 residues. Germline loops: CDR1 SQVTM, CDR2 ANQGSEA. This clone was observed a handful of times. Its cognate antigen is unknown. Isolated RNA was reverse transcribed in full, so expressed TCRB transcripts were sequenced. Using immunoSEQ multiplex PCR, the repertoire was profiled, and TCRdb retains in-frame clones only, with some absent. The sample records under 300,000 clones, roughly a quarter being singletons. Sequencing was carried out using naive CD4+ T cells from blood. V and J are TRBV29-1 and TRBJ2-5; 7 nucleotides match TRBD1. The J call may be in error: the DNA end matches TRBJ2-7 better. This TCR was sampled from a woman aged 25 to 45 with type 1 diabetes. The chain's CDR3 is CSVYRGWDSEQYF. The CDR3 DNA is TGCAGCGTTTACAGGGGCTGGGATAGCGAGCAGTACTTC.